A selection of T cell receptor beta chains follows, all from one sample in a study of beta chain features in type 1 diabetes. Generated by immunoSEQ multiplex PCR, the TCRdb table keeps only in-frame clones and is missing some. The sample lists under 950,000 clones, roughly a sixth occurring once. Sequenced material: naive CD4+ T cells from blood. These receptors all come from a woman younger than 35 in good health. The CDR3 runs from the conserved cysteine through the conserved F or W. A D gene is named only where the DNA matches it firmly. Clone size appears in some rows only: once, few, many, or a class for an expanded clone.

NA,TRBV4-2,few,TRBJ1-1,TGTGCCAGCAGCCAAGTTTCAGGGAGGACTGAAGCTTTCTTT,CASSQVSGRTEAFF
NA,TRBV7-2,few,TRBJ2-5,TGTGCCAGCAGCTTAGAGTTTGAGACCCAGTACTTC,CASSLEFETQYF
NA,TRBV2,NA,TRBJ2-6,TGTGCCAGCATCCACAGAGAATACTCTGGGGCCAACGTCCTGACTTTC,CASIHREYSGANVLTF
NA,TRBV2,few,TRBJ2-2,TGTGCCAGCGTTGGGAACACCGGGGAGCTGTTTTTT,CASVGNTGELFF
NA,TRBV7-9,NA,TRBJ1-2,TGTGCCAGCAGCTTAGAAGCGCCTTTCTCCCCTTATGGCTACACCTTC,CASSLEAPFSPYGYTF
TRBD2,TRBV28,few,TRBJ2-5,TGTGCCAGCAGTTTATTGTCTAGCGGGAGTGGCCGGGAGACCCAGTACTTC,CASSLLSSGSGRETQYF
NA,TRBV11-2,few,TRBJ2-7,TGTGCCAGCAGCCATTCACCCCGACCGGGGCAGTACTTC,CASSHSPRPGQYF
NA,TRBV5-4,NA,TRBJ1-4,TGTGCCAGCAGCTTTCAGGGATATGAAAAACTGTTTTTT,CASSFQGYEKLFF
NA,TRBV5-4,few,TRBJ2-1,TGTGCCAGCAGCCCCTCGGGTGGGACAAACTCCTACAATGAGCAGTTCTTC,CASSPSGGTNSYNEQFF
NA,TRBV28,NA,TRBJ1-2,TGTGCCAGCCGCCGCGGGGGCTATGGCTACACCTTC,CASRRGGYGYTF
TRBD1,TRBV6-5,NA,TRBJ1-1,TGTGCCAGCAGTTACCGGGACAGGGGATGGGACACTGAAGCTTTCTTT,CASSYRDRGWDTEAFF
NA,TRBV6-5,NA,TRBJ2-1,TGTGCCAGCAGGCGCTCCGGGACCTCCGATGAGCAGTTCTTC,CASRRSGTSDEQFF
NA,TRBV5-1,few,TRBJ1-3,TGCGCCAGCAGCTTGGATGTCAGCGGAAACACCATATATTTT,CASSLDVSGNTIYF
TRBD1,TRBV11-2,NA,TRBJ1-2,TGTGCCAGCACGACTGATCACAGGGGAGTCTATGGCTACACCTTC,CASTTDHRGVYGYTF
TRBD1,TRBV5-1,NA,TRBJ2-3,TGCGCCAGCAGCCCGGACAGGGGGCAAGATACGCAGTATTTT,CASSPDRGQDTQYF
NA,TRBV13,many,TRBJ2-7,TGTGCCAGCAGCTTAAGACAGAACTACGAGCAGTACTTC,CASSLRQNYEQYF
NA,TRBV11-2,few,TRBJ2-3,TGTGCCAGCAGCTTTATCGCGGGTAGAGCAGATACGCAGTATTTT,CASSFIAGRADTQYF
TRBD1,TRBV2,few,TRBJ2-3,TGTGCCAGCAGTCGACAGGGATTGAGCACAGATACGCAGTATTTT,CASSRQGLSTDTQYF
NA,TRBV4-3,NA,TRBJ2-1,TGCGCCAGCAGCCAAGATGGGACGGGCGGCTCCTACAATGAGCAGTTCTTC,CASSQDGTGGSYNEQFF
NA,TRBV18,NA,TRBJ2-2,TGTGCCAGCTCACCTCAGGACTCAGTACCCGGGGAGCTGTTTTTT,CASSPQDSVPGELFF
TRBD2,TRBV9,NA,TRBJ2-7,TGTGCCAGCAGCCCCTTGGGGACTAGCTTCTACGAGCAGTACTTC,CASSPLGTSFYEQYF
NA,TRBV7-2,NA,TRBJ2-7,TGTGCCAGCAGCCCTCGCATTATCTCAGAGCAGTACTTC,CASSPRIISEQYF
NA,TRBV19,few,TRBJ2-2,TGTGCCAGTAGCCCTACGTTCGGGGCTTACGGCACCGGGGAGCTGTTTTTT,CASSPTFGAYGTGELFF
NA,TRBV6-5,NA,TRBJ2-1,TGTGCCAGCAGTTACCACAGGGTCAATGAGCAGTTCTTC,CASSYHRVNEQFF
NA,TRBV7-9,few,TRBJ2-2,TGTGCCAGCAAGGGTAGCCTTAACACCGGGGAGCTGTTTTTT,CASKGSLNTGELFF
NA,TRBV7-3,NA,TRBJ2-1,TGTGCCAGCAGCCATTCCCCGGACTGGGGATACAATGAGCAGTTCTTC,CASSHSPDWGYNEQFF
NA,TRBV7-8,once,TRBJ1-1,TGTGCCAGCAGCTTGGTTTGGAAAGGGAACACTGAAGCTTTCTTT,CASSLVWKGNTEAFF
NA,TRBV5-5,NA,TRBJ2-4,TGTGCCAGCAGCTCCGCGACTAGTAGTCGGAACATTCAGTACTTC,CASSSATSSRNIQYF
NA,TRBV15,few,TRBJ2-3,TGTGCCACCAGCAGACCACAGACAGATACGCAGTATTTT,CATSRPQTDTQYF
NA,TRBV7-9,NA,TRBJ2-3,TGTGCCAGCAGCTTAGGGGGTATCCTCACAGATACGCAGTATTTT,CASSLGGILTDTQYF
NA,TRBV27,NA,TRBJ1-1,TGTGCCAGCAGTTCTCGGGGGACCACTGAAGCTTTCTTT,CASSSRGTTEAFF
NA,TRBV7-2,NA,TRBJ2-7,TGTGCCAGCAGCTTGTGGCGGACCTCCTCCTACGAGCAGTACTTC,CASSLWRTSSYEQYF
NA,TRBV29-1,NA,TRBJ2-1,TGCAGCGTTGCTAGGGGAGATGAGCAGTTCTTC,CSVARGDEQFF
TRBD2,TRBV9,few,TRBJ2-3,TGTGCCAGCCAGCGGGAGAGCACAGATACGCAGTATTTT,CASQRESTDTQYF
TRBD2,TRBV4-3,NA,TRBJ2-1,TGCGCCAGCAGCCAAGACAGTACATACCGGGGGGGTGAGCAGTTCTTC,CASSQDSTYRGGEQFF
NA,TRBV9,NA,TRBJ1-2,TGTGCCAGCAGCGTACGGGGAGAAGGCTACACCTTC,CASSVRGEGYTF
TRBD2,TRBV18,few,TRBJ2-7,TGTGCCAGCTCTCCCCGGCAGGTACTAGCGGCGTCCTACGAGCAGTACTTC,CASSPRQVLAASYEQYF
TRBD1,TRBV25-1,NA,TRBJ1-2,TGTGCCAGCAGTGAATTCGGTAATGACAGGGGGCAGAACTATGGCTACACCTTC,CASSEFGNDRGQNYGYTF
TRBD2,TRBV7-9,few,TRBJ2-1,TGTGCCAGCAGCTTAGGAAGCGGGATTGTTAGGAATGAGCAGTTCTTC,CASSLGSGIVRNEQFF
TRBD1,TRBV18,NA,TRBJ2-7,TGTGCCAGCTCATTCGACAGGGACGTGTCTGTGCAGTACTTC,CASSFDRDVSVQYF
TRBD2,TRBV5-1,NA,TRBJ2-1,TGCGCCAGCAGCTTGGTCGGGACTAGCGGGATGCGACACAATGAGCAGTTCTTC,CASSLVGTSGMRHNEQFF
NA,TRBV28,NA,TRBJ1-2,TGTGCCAGCAGTCGGGACGAATACTATGGCTACACCTTC,CASSRDEYYGYTF
TRBD1,TRBV7-9,NA,TRBJ2-1,TGTGCCAGCAGTGAGTCAGGGGGCTATGAGCAGTTCTTC,CASSESGGYEQFF
NA,TRBV10-3,NA,TRBJ2-2,TGTGCCATGGGACGACATGACACCGGGGAGCTGTTTTTT,CAMGRHDTGELFF
TRBD1,TRBV4-3,NA,TRBJ2-7,TGCGCCAGCAGCCCCGGGACAGGGATCTCCTACGAGCAGTACTTC,CASSPGTGISYEQYF